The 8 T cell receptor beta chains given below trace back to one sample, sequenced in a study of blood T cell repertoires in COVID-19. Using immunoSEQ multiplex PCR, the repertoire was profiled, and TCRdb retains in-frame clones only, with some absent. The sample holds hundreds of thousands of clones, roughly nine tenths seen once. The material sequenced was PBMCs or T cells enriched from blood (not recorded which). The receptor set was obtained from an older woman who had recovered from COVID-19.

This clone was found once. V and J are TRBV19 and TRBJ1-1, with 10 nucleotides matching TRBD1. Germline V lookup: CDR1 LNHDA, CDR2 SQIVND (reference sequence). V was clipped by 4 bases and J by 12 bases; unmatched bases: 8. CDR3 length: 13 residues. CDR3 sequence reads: CASSTRDRGSTFF. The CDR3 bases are TGTGCCAGTAGTACCCGGGACAGGGGTAGTACTTTCTTT.

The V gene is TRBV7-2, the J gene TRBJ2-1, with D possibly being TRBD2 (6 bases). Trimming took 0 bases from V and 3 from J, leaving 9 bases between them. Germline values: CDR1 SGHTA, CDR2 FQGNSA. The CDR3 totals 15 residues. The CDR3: CASSLAATSYNEQFF. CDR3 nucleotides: TGTGCCAGCAGCTTAGCTGCGACTAGCTACAATGAGCAGTTCTTC.

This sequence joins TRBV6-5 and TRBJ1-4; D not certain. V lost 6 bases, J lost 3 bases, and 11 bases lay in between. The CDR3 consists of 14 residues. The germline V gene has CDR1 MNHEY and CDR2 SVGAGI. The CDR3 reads CASRKTRANEKLFF. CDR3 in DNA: TGTGCCAGCAGAAAAACTAGGGCTAATGAAAAACTGTTTTTT.

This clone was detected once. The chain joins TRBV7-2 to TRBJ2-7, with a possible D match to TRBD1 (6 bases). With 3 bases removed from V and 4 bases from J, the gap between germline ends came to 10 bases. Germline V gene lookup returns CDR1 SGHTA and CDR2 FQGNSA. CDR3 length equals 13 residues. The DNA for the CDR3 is TGTGCCAGCAGCTTGGACAGACAATACGAGCAGTACGTC. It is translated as CASSLDRQYEQYV.

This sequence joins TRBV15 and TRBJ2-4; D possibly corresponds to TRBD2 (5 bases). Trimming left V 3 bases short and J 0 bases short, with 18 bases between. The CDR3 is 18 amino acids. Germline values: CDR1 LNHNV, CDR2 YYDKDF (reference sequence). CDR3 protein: CATSRDRGPFLAKNIQYF. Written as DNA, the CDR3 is TGTGCCACCAGCAGGGATCGAGGGCCTTTCCTAGCCAAAAACATTCAGTACTTC. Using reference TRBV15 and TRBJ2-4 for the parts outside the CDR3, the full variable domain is DAMVIQNPRYQVTQFGKPVTLSCSQTLNHNVMYWYQQKSSQAPKLLFHYYDKDFNNEADTPDNFQSRRPNTSFCFLDIRSPGLGDTAMYLCATSRDRGPFLAKNIQYFGAGTRLSVL.

The CDR3 DNA sequence: TGTGCCAGCAGCGCGGCCGGGGTGGCGGGCACAGATACGCAGTATTTT. This sequence encodes CASSAAGVAGTDTQYF. The chain uses TRBV14 and TRBJ2-3, with D perhaps TRBD2 (5 bases). V was cut by 5 bases and J by 1 base, with 16 bases left in between. The length of the CDR3 is 16 residues. Germline assignment: CDR1 SGHDN and CDR2 FVKESK. Full variable domain (rest looked up from reference TRBV14 and TRBJ2-3): EAGVTQFPSHSVIEKGQTVTLRCDPISGHDNLYWYRRVMGKEIKFLLHFVKESKQDESGMPNNRFLAERTGGTYSTLKVQPAELEDSGVYFCASSAAGVAGTDTQYFGPGTRLTVL.

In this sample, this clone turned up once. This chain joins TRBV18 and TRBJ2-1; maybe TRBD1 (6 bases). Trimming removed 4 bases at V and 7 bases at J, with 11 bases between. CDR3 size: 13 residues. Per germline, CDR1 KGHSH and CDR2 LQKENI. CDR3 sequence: CASSQFRGNEQFF. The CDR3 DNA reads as TGTGCCAGCTCACAGTTCAGGGGTAATGAGCAGTTCTTC.

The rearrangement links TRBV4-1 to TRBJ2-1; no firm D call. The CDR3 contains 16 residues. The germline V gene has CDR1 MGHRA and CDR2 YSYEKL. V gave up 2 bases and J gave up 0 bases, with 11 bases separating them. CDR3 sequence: CASSQLAYSSYNEQFF. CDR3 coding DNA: TGCGCCAGCAGCCAATTGGCGTACAGCTCCTACAATGAGCAGTTCTTC.